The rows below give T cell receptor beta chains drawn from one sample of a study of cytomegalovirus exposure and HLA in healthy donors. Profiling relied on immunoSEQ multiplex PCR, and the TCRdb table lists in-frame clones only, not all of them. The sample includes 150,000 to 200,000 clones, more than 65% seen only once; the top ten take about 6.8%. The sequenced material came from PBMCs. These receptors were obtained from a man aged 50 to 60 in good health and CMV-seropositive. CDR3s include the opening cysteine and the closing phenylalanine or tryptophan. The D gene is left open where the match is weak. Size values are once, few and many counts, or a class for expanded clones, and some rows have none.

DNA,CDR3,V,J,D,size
TGTGCCAGCAGCTTAGGGGGGAGGCCACAGGCTAATGAAAAACTGTTTTTT,CASSLGGRPQANEKLFF,TRBV7-2,TRBJ1-4,NA,NA
TGTGCCAGCAGTAGGGACAGGGCTAACGAGCAGTACTTC,CASSRDRANEQYF,TRBV6-5,TRBJ2-7,TRBD1,NA
TGTGCCAGTAGTAGTGACAGGACCTATAGCAATCAGCCCCAGCATTTT,CASSSDRTYSNQPQHF,TRBV19,TRBJ1-5,NA,few
TGTGCCAGCAGCTTGCTGACAGGTTTGAACACTGAAGCTTTCTTT,CASSLLTGLNTEAFF,TRBV5-4,TRBJ1-1,NA,NA
TGTGCCAGCAGCATCCCAGGGGCCGAGAGCTATGGCTACACCTTC,CASSIPGAESYGYTF,TRBV2,TRBJ1-2,NA,NA
TGTGCCAGCAGTGAATGGGGGACAGGGGGCTTTGGCTACACCTTC,CASSEWGTGGFGYTF,TRBV25-1,TRBJ1-2,TRBD1,NA
TGTGCCAGTACTCTCCGGGAAGGGTTTACTGAAGCTTTCTTT,CASTLREGFTEAFF,TRBV19,TRBJ1-1,NA,few
TGTGCCAGCAGCCGGAAGGACAGGCCGAGCACAGATACGCAGTATTTT,CASSRKDRPSTDTQYF,TRBV5-4,TRBJ2-3,TRBD1,NA
TGTGCCAGCAGTGGGGACAGGGGGAACACTGAAGCTTTCTTT,CASSGDRGNTEAFF,TRBV2,TRBJ1-1,TRBD1,once
TGCGCCAGCAGCATCAGAGCGGGACACTCCCGACGTGGCTACACCTTC,CASSIRAGHSRRGYTF,TRBV5-1,TRBJ1-2,NA,NA
TGTGCCAGCAGCTTACCCAGCCAAGAGACCCAGTACTTC,CASSLPSQETQYF,TRBV11-2,TRBJ2-5,NA,NA
TGTGCCAACAGGGGGGCGGGGGCGGGTCAGCCCCAGCATTTT,CANRGAGAGQPQHF,TRBV2,TRBJ1-5,TRBD1,NA
TGTGCCAGCAGTTCCTTTTCCCTGGAGGGCTACAATGAGCAGTTCTTC,CASSSFSLEGYNEQFF,TRBV28,TRBJ2-1,NA,NA
TGTGCCTGGAACGTCCCGGGACAGGGAACTGAAAAACTGTTTTTT,CAWNVPGQGTEKLFF,TRBV30,TRBJ1-4,TRBD1,NA
TGTGCCAGCTCACGAGGGGACAGGGGCCACAGAGACTATGGCTACACCTTC,CASSRGDRGHRDYGYTF,TRBV19,TRBJ1-2,TRBD1,NA
TGTGCCAGCAGCCAATCGGGGTTGTATGAAAAACTGTTTTTT,CASSQSGLYEKLFF,TRBV14,TRBJ1-4,NA,NA
TGCGCCAGCGAAACCTCAGTACGAGGTCGGGAGGGGACCCAGTACTTC,CASETSVRGREGTQYF,TRBV5-1,TRBJ2-5,TRBD2,NA
TGCGCCAGCAGCTGGAAGACAGGGCCGAACACTGAAGCTTTCTTT,CASSWKTGPNTEAFF,TRBV5-1,TRBJ1-1,TRBD1,NA
TGTGCCAGCAGCGTCTTAGCGGTTTCCTACAATGAGCAGTTCTTC,CASSVLAVSYNEQFF,TRBV9,TRBJ2-1,NA,once
TGTGCCAGCAGTCCCCTGGGGACAGGGGCGACCGGGGAGCTGTTTTTT,CASSPLGTGATGELFF,TRBV6-4,TRBJ2-2,TRBD1,once
TGCAGCACCCGGGACTTGCGCAATGAGCAGTTCTTC,CSTRDLRNEQFF,TRBV29-1,TRBJ2-1,NA,NA
TGTGCCAGCAGCTTAGCGCAGGGACAGGGAAATACCAAAAACATTCAGTACTTC,CASSLAQGQGNTKNIQYF,TRBV7-9,TRBJ2-4,TRBD1,NA